The subject of this entry is one T cell receptor beta chain. The record originates from a study of blood T cell repertoires in COVID-19. Looking at the study overall: COVID-19 samples collected from the United States, Italy and Spain covered acute and convalescent phases. T cells, B-cell-depleted T cells, or PBMCs provided the cDNA or gDNA that served as material.

J lost 2 bases, V lost 4 bases, and 5 bases had no gene match. The CDR3 has 15 amino acids. Germline V CDR1 and CDR2: SEHNR, FQNEAQ (reference sequence). Authors' processing steps: Reference gene primer amplification gave nucleated cell count estimates. Sequencing used immunoSEQ multiplex PCR; TCRdb keeps in-frame clones, though not all of them. V, J and clone size are those of that table, while D and trimming were read from the DNA. The sample holds more than 85,000 clones; around 90% are singletons and the top ten take around 6.9%. Source material: peripheral blood. The TCR comes from a woman aged 55 to 70 with acute or convalescent COVID-19. The chain couples TRBV7-9 to TRBJ2-3, with 8 bases that match TRBD1. The CDR3 sequence is CASSYRTGTTDTQYF. CDR3 sequence (DNA): TGTGCCAGCAGCTACCGGACAGGGACCACAGATACGCAGTATTTT.